The rows below give T cell receptor beta chains drawn from one sample of a study of T cell responses to AZD1222 COVID-19 vaccine. TCRdb's copy holds only in-frame clones and misses some; the assay was immunoSEQ multiplex PCR. The table includes 65,000 to 80,000 clones, roughly 90% detected once. Sequenced material: peripheral blood, taken on day 0 of AZD1222 vaccination. These receptors were obtained from an adult in good health. The CDR3 runs from the conserved cysteine through the conserved F or W. The D gene is left open where the match is weak. Not every row has a clone size; where given, it reads once, few, many or a size class.

>TRBJ1-6|14|TRBV7-8|TRBD1|-
TGTGCCAGCAGCTTAGAGGGGGCCAGTTCACCCCTCCACTTT
CASSLEGASSPLHF
>TRBJ2-1|17|TRBV11-2|TRBD2|-
TGTGCCAGCAGCTTAGATACTAGCGGGAGGATTATAGATGAGCAGTTCTTC
CASSLDTSGRIIDEQFF
>TRBJ1-2|15|TRBV24-1|TRBD1|once
TGTGCCACCAGTGACCCGACAGGGGGCAATTATGGCTACACCTTC
CATSDPTGGNYGYTF
>TRBJ1-2|12|TRBV4-3|-|-
TGCGCCAGCAGCACGCAGGGGTATGGCTACACCTTC
CASSTQGYGYTF
>TRBJ1-2|14|TRBV29-1|-|-
TGCAGCGTTGTGGGGGGAGGACAGAAGAATGGCTACACCTTC
CSVVGGGQKNGYTF
>TRBJ1-1|13|TRBV12-3/TRBV12-4|-|-
TGTGCCAGCAGCCTAGGGGGGAACACTGAAGCTTTCTTT
CASSLGGNTEAFF
>TRBJ2-3|13|TRBV15|-|-
TGTGCCACCAGCAGAAACCCGGGGGATACGCAGTATTTT
CATSRNPGDTQYF
>TRBJ2-3|14|TRBV10-1|-|-
TGCGCCAGCAGTGAGTCGGGAGTAATAGATACGCAGTATTTT
CASSESGVIDTQYF
>TRBJ2-2|16|TRBV5-1|-|-
TGCGCCAGCAGCTTGGGTTCAGGGTTCGACACCGGGGAGCTGTTTTTT
CASSLGSGFDTGELFF
>TRBJ1-2|14|TRBV5-1|TRBD1|once
TGCGCCAGCAGCTTGGAGGGGGCTGGCTATGGCTACACCTTC
CASSLEGAGYGYTF
>TRBJ1-4|16|TRBV5-1|TRBD1|-
TGCGCCAGCAGCTTTAGTGGGACAGGGGACGGTGAAAAACTGTTTTTT
CASSFSGTGDGEKLFF
>TRBJ1-1|14|TRBV7-6|-|-
TGTGCCAGCAGCTTAGGCCACGGGAACACTGAAGCTTTCTTT
CASSLGHGNTEAFF
>TRBJ1-2|15|TRBV7-2|TRBD1|-
TGTGCCAGCAGCTCGGACAGGGACCAGAACTATGGCTACACCTTC
CASSSDRDQNYGYTF
>TRBJ2-1|15|TRBV6-2/TRBV6-3|TRBD2|-
TGTGCCAGCAGTCCACGGGACTACCTATACAATGAGCAGTTCTTC
CASSPRDYLYNEQFF
>TRBJ1-2|17|TRBV4-1|TRBD1|-
TGCGCCAGCAGCCAAGGGTCTTCCGGGCGGACAGGCAAAGGCTACACCTTC
CASSQGSSGRTGKGYTF
>TRBJ1-5|13|TRBV6-5|-|-
TGTGCCAGCAGTTTCCGGAGCAATCAGCCCCAGCATTTT
CASSFRSNQPQHF
>TRBJ1-2|13|TRBV7-2|-|-
TGTGCCAGCAGCTCCTCTCGACTACGTGAGCGGACCTTC
CASSSSRLRERTF
>TRBJ1-6|16|TRBV3-1/TRBV3-2|TRBD1|-
TGTGCCAGCAGCCAAGGGGACAGGGGTTGGAATTCACCCCTCCACTTT
CASSQGDRGWNSPLHF
>TRBJ1-4|14|TRBV14|-|-
TGTGCCAGCAGCCGACAGGAGGGGGTCGGAAAACTGTTTTTT
CASSRQEGVGKLFF
>TRBJ2-1|13|TRBV14|-|-
TGTGCCAGTCAAAACCACGGCCACAATGAGCAGTTCTTC
CASQNHGHNEQFF
>TRBJ2-1|15|TRBV6-1|TRBD2|-
TGTGCCAGCAGTGAATGGGCGGGAGGGGGCAATGAGCAGTTCTTC
CASSEWAGGGNEQFF
>TRBJ2-2|16|TRBV9|-|once
TGTGCCAGCAGCGTGGCGGAAGACTCAACTACCGGGGAGCTGTTTTTT
CASSVAEDSTTGELFF
>TRBJ1-1|14|TRBV4-2|-|-
TGTGCCAGCAGCCAACGACAGGAGAACACTGAAGCTTTCTTT
CASSQRQENTEAFF
>TRBJ1-1|11|TRBV6-5|TRBD1|-
TGTGCCAGCACAGGGGGGACTGAAGCTTTCTTT
CASTGGTEAFF
>TRBJ1-2|14|TRBV27|TRBD1|-
TGTGCCAGCAGTGCAGCGACAGGGCTAGATGGCTACACCTTC
CASSAATGLDGYTF
>TRBJ2-3|14|TRBV5-1|-|-
TGCGCCAGCAGCTTGAGTGTCTTCACAGATACGCAGTATTTT
CASSLSVFTDTQYF
>TRBJ1-4|11|TRBV20-1|-|few
TGCAGTGCTGGGGGGCTTGAAAAACTGTTTTTT
CSAGGLEKLFF
>TRBJ2-3|15|TRBV7-6|TRBD1|-
TGTGCCAGCAGAAGTGGGACAGCTTCATGGGATACGCAGTATTTT
CASRSGTASWDTQYF
>TRBJ1-5|14|TRBV6-1|-|-
TGTGCCAGCAGTGAGGGGTCTAGCAATCAGCCCCAGCATTTT
CASSEGSSNQPQHF
>TRBJ1-2|17|TRBV4-3|TRBD1|-
TGCGCCAGCAGCCACCACAGAACAGGGGTGGAAAACTATGGCTACACCTTC
CASSHHRTGVENYGYTF
>TRBJ2-5|14|TRBV24-1|-|-
TGTGCCACCAGTGATTTGGGGACCCAAGAGACCCAGTACTTC
CATSDLGTQETQYF
>TRBJ1-5|15|TRBV3-1/TRBV3-2|-|-
TGTGCCAGCAGCCAAGATGGAGGGGGTAATCAGCCCCAGCATTTT
CASSQDGGGNQPQHF
>TRBJ2-2|16|TRBV14|-|-
TGTGCCAGCAGCCAAGTCCGGACAGCGAACACCGGGGAGCTGTTTTTT
CASSQVRTANTGELFF
>TRBJ2-7|12|TRBV2|-|-
TGTGCCAGCAGGGATAGCTTCCACGAGCAGTACTTC
CASRDSFHEQYF
>TRBJ2-7|17|TRBV3-1/TRBV3-2|TRBD2|-
TGTGCCAGCAGCCTAGGGACTAGCGGGGTACTAGGCAGTGAGCAGTACTTC
CASSLGTSGVLGSEQYF
>TRBJ1-3|16|TRBV7-3|-|-
TGTGCCAGCAGCTTAACAGGGGACTTGGGTGGAAACACCATATATTTT
CASSLTGDLGGNTIYF
>TRBJ2-3|12|TRBV6-2/TRBV6-3|-|-
TGTGCCAGCTGTTGGAGCACAGATACGCAGTATTTT
CASCWSTDTQYF
>TRBJ2-1|14|TRBV6-2/TRBV6-3|TRBD2|-
TGTGCCAGCAGTTACGGGGCGGGAGGGTTTCGGTTGTTCTTC
CASSYGAGGFRLFF
>TRBJ1-4|14|TRBV19|TRBD1|-
TGTGCCAGTAGTGGAGACAGGGCGAATGAAAAACTGTTTTTT
CASSGDRANEKLFF
>TRBJ2-2|14|TRBV6-4|TRBD2|-
TGTGCCAGCAGCCGGCTAGCGGCCACCGGGGAGCTGTTTTTT
CASSRLAATGELFF
>TRBJ2-7|13|TRBV18|-|few
TGTGCCAGCTCAACAGGACAGATCTACGAGCAGTACTTC
CASSTGQIYEQYF
>TRBJ1-1|11|TRBV29-1|-|once
TGCAGCGTTGAGTCCGGACGGGCAGCTTTCTTT
CSVESGRAAFF